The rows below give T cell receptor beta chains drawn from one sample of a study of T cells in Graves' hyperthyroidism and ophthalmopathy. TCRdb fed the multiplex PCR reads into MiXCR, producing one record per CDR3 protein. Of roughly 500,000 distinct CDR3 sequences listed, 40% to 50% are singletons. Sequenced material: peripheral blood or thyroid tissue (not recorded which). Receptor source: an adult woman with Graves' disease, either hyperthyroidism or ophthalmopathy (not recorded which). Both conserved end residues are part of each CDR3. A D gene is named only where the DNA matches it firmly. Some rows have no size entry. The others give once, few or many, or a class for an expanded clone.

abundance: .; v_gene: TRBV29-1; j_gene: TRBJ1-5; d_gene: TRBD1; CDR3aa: CSVTTGAGSNQPQHF; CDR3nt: TGCAGCGTCACAACAGGGGCCGGTAGCAATCAGCCCCAGCATTTT
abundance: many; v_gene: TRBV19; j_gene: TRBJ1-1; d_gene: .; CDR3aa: CASRAGTEAFF; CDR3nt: TGTGCCAGTCGGGCGGGCACTGAAGCTTTCTTT
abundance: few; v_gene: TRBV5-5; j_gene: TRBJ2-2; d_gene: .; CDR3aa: CASSLAFKAEGTGELFF; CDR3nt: TGTGCCAGCAGCTTGGCCTTTAAAGCGGAGGGGACCGGGGAGCTGTTTTTT
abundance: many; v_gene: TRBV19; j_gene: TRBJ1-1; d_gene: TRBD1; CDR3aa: CASSIRGRTEAFF; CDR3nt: TGTGCCAGTAGTATCAGGGGGAGGACTGAAGCTTTCTTT
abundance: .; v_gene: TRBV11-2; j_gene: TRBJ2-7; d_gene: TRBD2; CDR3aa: CASSSLAGTTPSYEQYF; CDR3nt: TGTGCCAGCAGCTCACTAGCGGGAACTACCCCGTCCTACGAGCAGTACTTC
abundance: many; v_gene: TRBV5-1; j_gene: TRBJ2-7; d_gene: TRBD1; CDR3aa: CASSFRQGSYEQYF; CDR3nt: TGCGCCAGCAGCTTTAGACAGGGATCCTACGAGCAGTACTTC
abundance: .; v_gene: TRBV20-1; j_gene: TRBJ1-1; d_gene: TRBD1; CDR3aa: CSAHLGQVGAFF; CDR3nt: TGCAGTGCTCACCTCGGACAGGTGGGAGCTTTCTTT
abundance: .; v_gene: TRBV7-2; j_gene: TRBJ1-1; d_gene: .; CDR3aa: CASSVGWDGDTEAFF; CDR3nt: TGTGCCAGCAGCGTAGGGTGGGACGGGGACACTGAAGCTTTCTTT
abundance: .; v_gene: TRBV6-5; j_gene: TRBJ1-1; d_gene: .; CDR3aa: CASSPGAILMAFF; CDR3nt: TGTGCCAGCAGCCCGGGGGCTATTTTGATGGCTTTCTTT
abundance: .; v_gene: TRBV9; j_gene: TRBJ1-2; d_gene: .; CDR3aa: CASSASGENYGYTF; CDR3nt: TGTGCCAGCAGCGCCTCAGGGGAGAACTATGGCTACACCTTC
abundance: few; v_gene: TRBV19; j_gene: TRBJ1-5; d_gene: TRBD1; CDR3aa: CASSTRQGRYQPQHF; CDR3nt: TGTGCCAGTAGTACCAGACAGGGGCGCTATCAGCCCCAGCATTTT
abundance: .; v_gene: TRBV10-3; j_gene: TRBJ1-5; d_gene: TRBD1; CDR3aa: CAISARSYRGKPQHF; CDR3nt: TGTGCCATCAGTGCTAGATCGTACAGGGGTAAGCCCCAGCATTTT
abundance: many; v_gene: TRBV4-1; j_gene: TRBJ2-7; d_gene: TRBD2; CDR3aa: CASSQGRLAGVYEQYF; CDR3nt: TGCGCCAGCAGCCAAGGACGGCTAGCGGGGGTCTACGAGCAGTACTTC
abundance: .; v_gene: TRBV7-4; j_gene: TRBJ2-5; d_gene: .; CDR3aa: CASSVLVARHETQYF; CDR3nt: TGTGCCAGCAGCGTCTTGGTAGCGAGACACGAGACCCAGTACTTC
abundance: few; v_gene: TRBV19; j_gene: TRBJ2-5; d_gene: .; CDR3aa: CAWGIRRETQYF; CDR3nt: TGTGCCTGGGGAATTCGTCGGGAGACCCAGTACTTC
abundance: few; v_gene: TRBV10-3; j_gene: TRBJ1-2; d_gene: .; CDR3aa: CAIGRPNYGYTF; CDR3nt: TGTGCCATCGGCAGACCTAACTATGGCTACACCTTC
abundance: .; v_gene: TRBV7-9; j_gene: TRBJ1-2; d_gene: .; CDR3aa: CASSLTVYGYTF; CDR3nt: TGTGCCAGCAGTCTGACAGTCTATGGCTACACCTTC
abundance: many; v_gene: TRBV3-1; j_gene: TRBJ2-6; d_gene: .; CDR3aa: CASGDRTLRANVLTF; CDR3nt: TGTGCCAGCGGCGACAGGACCTTGAGGGCCAACGTCCTGACTTTC
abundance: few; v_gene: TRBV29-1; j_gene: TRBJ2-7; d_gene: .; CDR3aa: CSSEGDGRYEQYF; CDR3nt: TGCAGCAGTGAAGGGGACGGCAGGTACGAGCAGTACTTC
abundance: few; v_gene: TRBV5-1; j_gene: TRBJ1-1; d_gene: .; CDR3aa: CASRTGQQNTEAFF; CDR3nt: TGCGCCAGCAGAACCGGACAGCAGAACACTGAAGCTTTCTTT
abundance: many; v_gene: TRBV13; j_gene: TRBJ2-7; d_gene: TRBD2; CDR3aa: CASSPWTSGSSYEQYF; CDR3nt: TGTGCCAGCAGCCCCTGGACTAGCGGGAGCTCCTACGAGCAGTACTTC
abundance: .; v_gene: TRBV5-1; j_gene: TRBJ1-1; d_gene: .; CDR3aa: CASSLEDESEAFF; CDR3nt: TGCGCCAGCAGCTTGGAGGACGAATCTGAAGCTTTCTTT
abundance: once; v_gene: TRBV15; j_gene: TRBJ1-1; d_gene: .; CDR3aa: CATSVEGFGTEAFF; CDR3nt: TGTGCCACCAGCGTGGAGGGTTTTGGCACTGAGGCTTTCTTT
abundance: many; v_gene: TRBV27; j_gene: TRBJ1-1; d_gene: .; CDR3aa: CASSLTGAWTEAFF; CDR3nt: TGTGCCAGCAGTTTAACGGGAGCTTGGACTGAAGCTTTCTTT
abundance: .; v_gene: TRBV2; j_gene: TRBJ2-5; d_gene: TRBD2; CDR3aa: CASSVGSGTQTQYF; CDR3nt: TGTGCCAGCAGTGTTGGTAGCGGGACCCAGACCCAGTACTTC
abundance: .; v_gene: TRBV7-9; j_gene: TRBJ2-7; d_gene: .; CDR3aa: CASSLQRGSWYEQYF; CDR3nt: TGTGCCAGCAGCCTCCAGAGGGGGAGCTGGTACGAGCAGTACTTC
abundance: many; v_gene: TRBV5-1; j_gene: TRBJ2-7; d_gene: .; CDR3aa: CASSLVLGAYEQYF; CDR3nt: TGCGCCAGCAGCTTGGTTCTGGGAGCTTACGAGCAGTACTTC
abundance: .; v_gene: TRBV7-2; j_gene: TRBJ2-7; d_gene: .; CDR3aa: CASSGGWGEQYF; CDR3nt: TGTGCCAGCAGCGGTGGCTGGGGGGAGCAGTACTTC
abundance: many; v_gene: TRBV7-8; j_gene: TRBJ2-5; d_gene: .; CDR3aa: CASSLGAYGETQYF; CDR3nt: TGTGCCAGCAGCTTAGGGGCCTACGGGGAGACCCAGTACTTC
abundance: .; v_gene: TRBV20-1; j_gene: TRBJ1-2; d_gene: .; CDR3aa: CSAPVQVNYGYTF; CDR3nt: TGCAGTGCTCCTGTCCAGGTGAACTATGGCTACACCTTC
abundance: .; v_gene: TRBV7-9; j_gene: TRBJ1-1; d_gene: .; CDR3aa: CASSSLHNTEAFF; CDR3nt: TGTGCCAGCAGCTCACTCCATAACACTGAAGCTTTCTTT
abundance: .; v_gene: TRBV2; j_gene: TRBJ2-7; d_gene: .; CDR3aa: CARSDASSYEQYF; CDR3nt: TGTGCCAGGTCGGACGCAAGCTCCTACGAGCAATACTTC
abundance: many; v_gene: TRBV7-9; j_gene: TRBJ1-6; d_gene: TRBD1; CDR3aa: CASSRGQADSPLHF; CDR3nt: TGTGCCAGCAGCCGGGGACAGGCGGATTCACCCCTCCACTTT
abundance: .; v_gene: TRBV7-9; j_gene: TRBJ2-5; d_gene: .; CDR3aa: CAISDVGMETQYF; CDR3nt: TGTGCCATCAGTGACGTGGGTATGGAGACCCAGTACTTC
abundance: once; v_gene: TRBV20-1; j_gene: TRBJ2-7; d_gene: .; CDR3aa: CSARFWGAGVNAEQYF; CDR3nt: TGCAGTGCTAGATTTTGGGGGGCAGGGGTTAACGCCGAGCAGTACTTC
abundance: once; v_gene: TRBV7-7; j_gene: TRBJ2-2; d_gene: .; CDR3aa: CASSLGWGNTGELFF; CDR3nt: TGTGCCAGCAGCTTGGGTTGGGGAAACACCGGGGAGCTGTTTTTT
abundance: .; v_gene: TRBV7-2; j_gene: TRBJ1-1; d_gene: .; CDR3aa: CASKGSAAQNTEAFF; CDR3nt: TGTGCCAGCAAGGGAAGTGCGGCCCAGAACACTGAAGCTTTCTTT
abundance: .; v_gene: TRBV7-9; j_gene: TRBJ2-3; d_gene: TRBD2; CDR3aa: CASSSGLAGVGVDTQYF; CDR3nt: TGTGCCAGCAGCTCTGGACTAGCGGGAGTTGGGGTAGATACGCAGTATTTT
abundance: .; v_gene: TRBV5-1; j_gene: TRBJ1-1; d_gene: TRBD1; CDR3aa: CASSNTQGGMNTEAFF; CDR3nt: TGCGCCAGCAGCAATACACAGGGGGGGATGAACACTGAAGCTTTCTTT
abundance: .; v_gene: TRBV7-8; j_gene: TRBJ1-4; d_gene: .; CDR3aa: CASSLGRLTFGKLFF; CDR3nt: TGTGCCAGCAGCCTGGGCCGGCTTACATTTGGGAAACTGTTTTTT
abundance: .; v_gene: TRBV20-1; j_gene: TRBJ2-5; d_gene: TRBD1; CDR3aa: CSARQGDRHPETQYF; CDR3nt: TGCAGTGCACGACAGGGAGACCGCCATCCAGAGACCCAGTACTTC
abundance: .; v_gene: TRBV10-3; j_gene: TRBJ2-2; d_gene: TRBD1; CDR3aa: CAIRDRGKYTGELFF; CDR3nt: TGTGCCATCAGGGACAGGGGGAAGTACACCGGGGAGCTGTTTTTT
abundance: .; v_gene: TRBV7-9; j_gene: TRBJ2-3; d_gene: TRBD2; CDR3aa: CASSLGSGSSVTQYF; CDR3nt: TGTGCCAGCAGCTTAGGAAGCGGGAGCTCGGTTACGCAGTATTTT
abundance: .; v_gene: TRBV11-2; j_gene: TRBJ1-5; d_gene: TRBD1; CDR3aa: CASSLQGQQTNQPQHF; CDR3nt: TGTGCCAGCAGCTTACAGGGACAGCAGACCAATCAGCCCCAGCATTTT
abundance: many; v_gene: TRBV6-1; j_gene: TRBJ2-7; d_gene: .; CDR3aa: CASSEFGRYEQYF; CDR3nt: TGTGCCAGCAGTGAATTTGGCCGCTACGAGCAGTACTTC
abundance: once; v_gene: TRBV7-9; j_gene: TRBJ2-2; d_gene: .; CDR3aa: CASSQERGTGAGELFF; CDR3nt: TGCGCCAGCAGCCAAGAACGAGGCACGGGAGCGGGGGAGCTGTTTTTT
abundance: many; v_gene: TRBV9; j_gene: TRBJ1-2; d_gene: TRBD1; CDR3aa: CASSLTGEVTGYTF; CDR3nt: TGTGCCAGCAGCCTGACAGGGGAGGTGACTGGCTACACCTTC
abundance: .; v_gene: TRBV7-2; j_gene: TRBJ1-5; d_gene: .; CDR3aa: CASSQDPAGNQPQHF; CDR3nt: TGTGCCAGCAGCCAAGACCCAGCGGGCAATCAGCCCCAGCATTTT
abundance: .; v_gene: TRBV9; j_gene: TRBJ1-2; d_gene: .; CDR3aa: CASSVEWRAEDYGYTF; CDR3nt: TGTGCCAGCAGCGTAGAGTGGCGGGCAGAAGACTATGGCTACACCTTC
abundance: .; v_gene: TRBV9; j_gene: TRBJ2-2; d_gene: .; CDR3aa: CASSQDTKNTGELFF; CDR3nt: TGTGCCAGCAGCCAAGATACGAAGAACACCGGGGAGCTGTTTTTT
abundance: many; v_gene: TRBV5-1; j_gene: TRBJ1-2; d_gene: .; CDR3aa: CASSLASFGYTF; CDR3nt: TGTGCCAGCAGCTTGGCCAGCTTTGGCTACACCTTC
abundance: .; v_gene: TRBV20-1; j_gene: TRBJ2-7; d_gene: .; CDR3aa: CSASGPETTYEQYF; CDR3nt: TGCAGTGCTAGCGGGCCGGAAACAACCTACGAGCAGTACTTC
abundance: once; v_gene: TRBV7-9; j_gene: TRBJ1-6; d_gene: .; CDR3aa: CASSRTDNNSPLHF; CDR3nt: TGTGCCAGTAGTCGGACAGACAATAATTCACCCCTCCACTTT
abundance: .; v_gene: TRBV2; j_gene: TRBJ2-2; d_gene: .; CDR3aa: CASSDLGVPGSCFF; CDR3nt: .
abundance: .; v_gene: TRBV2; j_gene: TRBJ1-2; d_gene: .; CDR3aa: CASTDWGYGYTF; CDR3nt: TGTGCCAGCACCGACTGGGGCTATGGCTACACCTTC
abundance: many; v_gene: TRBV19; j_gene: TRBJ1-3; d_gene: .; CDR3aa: CASSPTVAAGNTIYF; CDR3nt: TGTGCCAGTAGTCCCACGGTTGCTGCTGGAAACACCATATATTTT
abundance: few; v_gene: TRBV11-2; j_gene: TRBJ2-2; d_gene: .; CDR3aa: CASSGDPGELFF; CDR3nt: TGTGCCAGCAGCGGTGATCCCGGGGAGCTGTTTTTT
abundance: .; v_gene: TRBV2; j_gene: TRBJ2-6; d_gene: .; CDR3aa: CASSSTGSNVLTF; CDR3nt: TGTGCCAGCAGCTCTACAGGGTCCAACGTCCTGACTTTC
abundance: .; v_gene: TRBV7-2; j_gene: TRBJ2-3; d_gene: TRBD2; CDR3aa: CASSPPGLAYDTQYF; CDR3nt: TGTGCCAGCAGCCCGCCGGGACTAGCGTATGATACGCAGTATTTT
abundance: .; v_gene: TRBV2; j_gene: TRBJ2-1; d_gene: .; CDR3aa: CASRATGTEQFF; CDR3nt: TGTGCCAGCAGGGCTACAGGGACTGAGCAGTTCTTC